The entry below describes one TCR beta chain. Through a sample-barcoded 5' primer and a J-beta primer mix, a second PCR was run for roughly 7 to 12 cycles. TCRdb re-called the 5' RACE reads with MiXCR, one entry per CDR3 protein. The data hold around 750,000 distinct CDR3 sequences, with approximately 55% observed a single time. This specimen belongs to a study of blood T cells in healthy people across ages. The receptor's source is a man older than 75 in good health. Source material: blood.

This chain's CDR3 is CASSQDQAYNEQYF. The CDR3 nucleotides read TGTGCCAGCAGCCAAGATCAGGCCTACAATGAGCAGTACTTC. The chain combines TRBV3-1 with TRBJ2-5; D is unresolved. Trimming removed 0 bases from V and 11 bases from J, with 16 bases in between. This CDR3 spans 14 amino acids. CDR1 is LGHDT, CDR2 YNNKEL, per germline (reference sequence).